This T cell receptor (beta chain) is from a study of blood T cell repertoires in COVID-19. Across the whole study: Both acute and convalescent COVID-19 samples were obtained from the United States, Italy and Spain.

Sequencing used immunoSEQ multiplex PCR; TCRdb keeps in-frame clones, though not all of them. Among 270,000 or so clones listed, about 85% were seen once. This CDR3 is built from 16 residues. From germline, CDR1 is KGHSH and CDR2 LQKENI. With 5 bases clipped from V and 2 bases from J, the junction kept 8 bases outside the gene matches. The clonotype was recovered from a human donor in a cohort sampled during active COVID-19. Sample: peripheral blood. This chain uses TRBV18 with TRBJ1-1; 10 bases match TRBD1. CDR3 coding DNA: TGTGCCAGCTCAGCTCCGGGACAGGGGTATAACACTGAAGCTTTCTTT. Amino acid sequence: CASSAPGQGYNTEAFF.